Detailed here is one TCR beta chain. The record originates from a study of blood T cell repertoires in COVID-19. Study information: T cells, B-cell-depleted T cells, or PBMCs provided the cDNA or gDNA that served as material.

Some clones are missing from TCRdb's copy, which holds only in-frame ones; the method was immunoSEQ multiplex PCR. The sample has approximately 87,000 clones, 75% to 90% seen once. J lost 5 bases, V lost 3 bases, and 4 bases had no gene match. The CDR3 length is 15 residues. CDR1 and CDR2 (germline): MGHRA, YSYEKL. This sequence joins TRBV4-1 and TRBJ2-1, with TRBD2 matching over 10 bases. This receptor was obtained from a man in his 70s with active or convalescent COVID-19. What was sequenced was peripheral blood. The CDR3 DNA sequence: TGCGCCAGCAGCCAGCGCCTAGCGGGAGACAATGAGCAGTTCTTC. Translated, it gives CASSQRLAGDNEQFF.